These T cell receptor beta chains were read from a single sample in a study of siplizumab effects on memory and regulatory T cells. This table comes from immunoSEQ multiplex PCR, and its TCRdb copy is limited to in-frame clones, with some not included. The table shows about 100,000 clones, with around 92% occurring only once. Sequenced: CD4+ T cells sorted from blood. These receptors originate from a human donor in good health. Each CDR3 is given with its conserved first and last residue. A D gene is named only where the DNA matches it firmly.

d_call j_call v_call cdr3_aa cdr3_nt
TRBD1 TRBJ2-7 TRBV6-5 CASRPGTGAYEQYF TGTGCCAGCAGACCAGGGACAGGGGCCTACGAGCAGTACTTC
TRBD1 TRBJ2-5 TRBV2 CASRDRAETQYF TGTGCCAGCAGGGACAGGGCGGAGACCCAGTACTTC
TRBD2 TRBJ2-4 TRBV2 CASRTSGALAKNIQYF TGTGCCAGCAGGACCAGCGGGGCCCTAGCCAAAAACATTCAGTACTTC
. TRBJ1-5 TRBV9 CASSVGAGDQPQHF TGTGCCAGCAGCGTAGGGGCAGGCGACCAGCCCCAGCATTTT
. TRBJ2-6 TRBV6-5 CATRDSGANVLTF TGTGCCACCCGGGACTCTGGGGCCAACGTCCTGACTTTC
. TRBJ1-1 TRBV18 CASSPFRNTEAFF TGTGCCAGCTCACCGTTCAGGAACACTGAAGCTTTCTTT
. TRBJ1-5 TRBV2 CASSPMWGSNSNQPQHF TGTGCCAGCAGTCCCATGTGGGGGAGTAATAGCAATCAGCCCCAGCATTTT
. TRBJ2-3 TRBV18 CASSPPSGGDTQYF TGTGCCAGCTCACCACCGTCCGGGGGAGATACGCAGTATTTT
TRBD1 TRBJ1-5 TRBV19 CASSLRQGNGNQPQHF TGTGCCAGTAGTCTTCGACAGGGTAATGGCAATCAGCCCCAGCATTTT
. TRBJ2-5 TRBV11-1 CASSLSRGAQETQYF TGTGCCAGCAGCTTATCCCGGGGGGCCCAAGAGACCCAGTACTTC
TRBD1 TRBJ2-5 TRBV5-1 CASSLAPGQGGARETQYF TGCGCCAGCAGCTTGGCCCCTGGACAGGGGGGAGCAAGGGAGACCCAGTACTTC
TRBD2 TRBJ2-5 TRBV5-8 CASSSRTSVTQYF TGTGCCAGCAGCTCCCGGACTAGCGTGACCCAGTACTTC